This T cell receptor beta chain was sequenced in a study of blood T cell repertoires in COVID-19 (TCRdb year 2020). General notes on the study: Samples covering the acute and convalescent phases of COVID-19 were provided by collaborators in the United States, Italy and Spain. The prospective study material was composed of cDNA or gDNA derived from T cells, B-cell-depleted T cells, or PBMCs. Deeply sampled blood TCRbeta repertoires from subjects exposed to, actively infected with, or recovered from COVID-19 were included in the dataset. The repertoires were released in a freely available public database meant as a resource for research on the immune response to SARS-CoV-2. Samples were obtained from the ongoing ImmuneRACE study (first 160 participants) and from 1,200 or so subjects provided by 6 global collaborators. A de-identified subject ID, COVID-19 status, age in years and sex were almost always included in the sample metadata. Where available, HLA class I and class II types were obtained from metadata supplied by the sample provider rather than from assay-based typing. On the study overall, not on this receptor specifically: How much clinical and demographic metadata was included differed by source and by participant, and the metadata was provided uncurated.

TCRbeta CDR3 regions were amplified from genomic DNA using the immunoSEQ Assay, a bias-controlled multiplex PCR. The authors' analysis ran thus. The number of nucleated cells in each sample was estimated by amplification of reference gene primers within the assay. Sequence reads were collapsed and filtered to measure the absolute abundance of every unique TCRbeta CDR3 rearrangement. For each sample, productive Simpson clonality was calculated as the square root of Simpson's diversity index across productive rearrangements. Here the immuneACCESS table is served through TCRdb, limited to in-frame sequences with V and J called. Missing clones are a known gap in these copies; in checked studies unresolved V genes cover under half, and the rest lacks a known reason. V and J calls and clone size are as listed in that table; D and trimming were resolved from the DNA. This sample gives 100,000 to 150,000 clones in total; roughly 83% of them show up just once. Together, the top ten hold more than 1.3% of the sample.

The collaborating institutions used their own protocols to collect whole blood in K2EDTA tubes. For TCRbeta analysis, collaborators shipped samples in one of three forms: frozen whole blood, isolated PBMCs, or DNA extracted from either of those sample types. To note about this clone: It has no known antigen specificity. No much larger clone is present one base from it, and per-base qualities are unavailable.

Sequencing was performed on peripheral blood. The receptor comes from a man in his sixties with acute or convalescent COVID-19.

The CDR3 corresponds to CASSPGVQETQYF. The nucleotides are TGTGCCAGCAGCCCCGGTGTCCAAGAGACCCAGTACTTC. The chain is encoded by TRBV7-3 joined to TRBJ2-5; the D gene is unclear. V is reduced by 5 bases and J by 1 base, leaving a spacing of 8 bases between them. Spanning cysteine to phenylalanine, the CDR3 consists of 13 amino acids. Kept here is only the CDR3 DNA, which spans 39 bases and is read in frame from base 1. The germline V gene gives CDR1 as SGHTA and CDR2 as FQGTGA.